A single T cell receptor (beta chain) is shown here with its context. Germline V CDR1 and CDR2: SEHNR, FQNEAQ (reference sequence). CDR3 length equals 15 residues. Trimming stripped 3 bases from V and 2 bases from J, with 11 bases between. These data belong to a study of blood T cell repertoires in COVID-19. The assay was immunoSEQ multiplex PCR, and TCRdb's table has in-frame clones only and misses some. The data hold approximately 270,000 clones, with approximately 85% observed a single time. The V and J genes are TRBV7-9 and TRBJ1-3; possibly TRBD1 for D (6 bases). The sequenced sample was peripheral blood. The clonotype was recovered from a woman in her seventies with acute or convalescent COVID-19. In nucleotides, the CDR3 is TGTGCCAGCAGCTTCTCTCGACAGGCTGGAAACACCATATATTTT. This translates into CASSFSRQAGNTIYF.